These T cell receptor beta chains were read from a single sample in a study of shared clonotypes between healthy human individuals. Profiling relied on immunoSEQ multiplex PCR, and the TCRdb table lists in-frame clones only, not all of them. The sample shows more than 600,000 clones, around 92% of them seen only once. The sequenced sample was naive CD8+ T cells sorted from blood. Receptors were obtained from a man aged 25 to 45 in good health. Each CDR3 is given with its conserved first and last residue. The D gene is left open where the match is weak. Expanded clones are given a class, and other clones once, few, many or no size at all.

CASSQDRAGGLHEQYF | TGCGCCAGCAGCCAAGATCGGGCGGGAGGGCTACACGAGCAGTACTTC | TRBJ2-7 | NA | TRBV4-3 | TRBD2
CASSIGAGEAFF | TGTGCCAGTAGTATAGGCGCAGGGGAAGCTTTCTTT | TRBJ1-1 | NA | TRBV19 | NA
CASSLAETGAYEQYF | TGTGCCAGCAGCTTAGCCGAGACAGGGGCTTACGAGCAGTACTTC | TRBJ2-7 | NA | TRBV11-2 | TRBD1
CASSERGEGFFHEQYF | TGTGCCAGCAGTGAAAGGGGGGAGGGATTTTTCCACGAGCAGTACTTC | TRBJ2-7 | NA | TRBV6-1 | NA
CASRVGSGSFNEQFF | TGTGCCAGCAGGGTGGGAAGCGGGAGTTTCAATGAGCAGTTCTTC | TRBJ2-1 | NA | TRBV25-1 | TRBD2
CASSTGGGQEKAQYF | TGTGCCAGTAGTACCGGCGGGGGCCAAGAGAAGGCCCAGTACTTC | TRBJ2-5 | NA | TRBV19 | NA
CASSLVGSSYNEQFF | TGTGCCAGCAGCTTAGTGGGGAGCTCCTACAATGAGCAGTTCTTC | TRBJ2-1 | NA | TRBV7-9 | NA
CAIPSRRGGAKTSGIDTGELFF | TGTGCCATACCCAGTAGGAGGGGAGGTGCGAAGACTAGCGGGATTGACACCGGGGAGCTGTTTTTT | TRBJ2-2 | NA | TRBV10-3 | TRBD2
CASSSTSWENTGELFF | TGTGCCAGCAGCTCCACTAGCTGGGAGAACACCGGGGAGCTGTTTTTT | TRBJ2-2 | many | TRBV11-3 | NA
CASSLGGEQYF | TGTGCCAGCAGTTTAGGGGGCGAGCAGTACTTC | TRBJ2-7 | NA | TRBV27 | NA
CASSMLLGRSYEQYF | TGTGCCAGTAGTATGCTCTTGGGCAGGTCCTACGAGCAGTACTTC | TRBJ2-7 | NA | TRBV19 | NA
CASSLVWDQETQYF | TGTGCCAGCAGCTTAGTCTGGGATCAAGAGACCCAGTACTTC | TRBJ2-5 | NA | TRBV7-2 | NA
CASSYSDSPSTEAFF | TGTGCCAGCAGTTACTCGGACAGCCCGAGTACTGAAGCTTTCTTT | TRBJ1-1 | NA | TRBV6-5 | NA
CATSTLIQTGGLYNEQFF | TGTGCCACCAGCACGTTGATACAGACAGGGGGTTTATACAATGAGCAGTTCTTC | TRBJ2-1 | NA | TRBV15 | TRBD1
CASSYSDRGDWPQHF | TGTGCCAGCAGTTACTCCGACAGGGGCGATTGGCCCCAGCATTTT | TRBJ1-5 | NA | TRBV6-5 | TRBD1
CASSWDRSNYEQYF | TGTGCCAGCAGTTGGGACAGGTCCAACTACGAGCAGTACTTC | TRBJ2-7 | NA | TRBV27 | TRBD1
CASTPGGQETQYF | TGTGCCAGCACCCCAGGGGGCCAAGAGACCCAGTACTTC | TRBJ2-5 | NA | TRBV27 | TRBD1
CASSPGTAGNQPQHF | TGTGCCAGCAGCCCCGGGACCGCTGGCAATCAGCCCCAGCATTTT | TRBJ1-5 | NA | TRBV5-4 | NA
CASSPLDRGNEQYF | TGTGCCAGCAGTCCATTAGACAGGGGAAACGAGCAGTACTTC | TRBJ2-7 | NA | TRBV27 | TRBD1
CASSSWKTETQYF | TGTGCCAGCAGCTCGTGGAAGACCGAGACCCAGTACTTC | TRBJ2-5 | NA | TRBV11-1 | NA